This T cell receptor (beta chain) appears in the sequencing data of a study of T cell responses to AZD1222 COVID-19 vaccine. The repertoire was sequenced with immunoSEQ multiplex PCR; TCRdb's copy has only in-frame clones and lacks some. The sample comprises 100,000 to 130,000 clones, nearly 90% of which are singletons, and less than 6% rests with the top ten. Study-wide points: Donors were mostly white British, more females; clonal diversity possibly underestimated. Repertoires were sampled only after the peak T cell response.

On this clone: Its antigen is unknown.

Per germline, CDR1 SNHLY and CDR2 FYNNEI. The CDR3 spans 16 residues. V dropped 7 bases and J dropped 3; count of bases not matched to a gene: 9. The sequences come from peripheral blood, collected 28 days after the second AZD1222 dose. This chain connects TRBV2 to TRBJ1-5; 10 bases fit TRBD1. The receptor comes from an adult who received the AZD1222 COVID-19 vaccine. CDR3 amino acids: CASKPPGQGLNQPQHF. For the CDR3, the DNA is TGTGCCAGCAAGCCCCCGGGACAGGGGCTCAATCAGCCCCAGCATTTT.